This entry lists 25 T cell receptor beta chains sequenced from one sample in a study of CD8+ T cells in alopecia areata. Extraction and reverse transcription of RNA yielded cDNA as the sequencing template. Clones were sequenced by immunoSEQ multiplex PCR, and TCRdb holds only the in-frame ones, with some missing. The sample includes some 110,000 clones, about 61% of them seen just once. Treatment meaning: oral pan-JAK inhibitor, 5-10 mg twice daily. This specimen was CD8+ T cells sorted from blood, taken at week 4, from a patient treated with tofacitinib. These receptors were taken from a human donor with alopecia areata.

The rearrangement links TRBV25-1 to TRBJ1-2, with no clear D. CDR1 is MGHDK and CDR2 is SYGVNS in the germline V gene. The V end lost 5 bases, the J end lost 6 bases, and 13 bases lay between the germline ends. The length of the CDR3 is 13 residues. This chain's CDR3 is CASSYGASDGYTF. In nucleotides, the CDR3 is TGTGCCAGCAGTTACGGAGCGTCAGATGGCTACACCTTC.

DNA for the CDR3: TGCAGCGTTGAAGAACAGACCATGAACACTGAAGCTTTCTTT. Its translation is CSVEEQTMNTEAFF. V and J are TRBV29-1 and TRBJ1-1, with D hard to call. The CDR3 totals 14 residues. V was trimmed by 0 bases and J by 0 bases, leaving 8 bases between them. Germline V gene data show CDR1 as SQVTM and CDR2 as ANQGSEA.

The genes are TRBV12-5 and TRBJ2-5, with D possibly TRBD2 on 5 matching bases. V gave up 5 bases and J gave up 5 bases, with 12 bases separating them. The CDR3 has 13 amino acids. Germline V gives CDR1 LGHNT, CDR2 FRNRAP. CDR3 loop: CASGHSVVETQYF. In DNA, the CDR3 is TGTGCTAGTGGTCATAGCGTCGTTGAGACCCAGTACTTC.

This clone was found a few times. The rearrangement uses TRBV30 and TRBJ2-5, with D tentatively TRBD1 (5 bases). Germline CDR1 is GTSNPN and CDR2 is SVGIG (reference sequence). The CDR3 totals 13 residues. V gave up 0 bases and J gave up 2 bases, with 7 bases separating them. The chain's CDR3 is CAWSVDSQETQYF. CDR3 DNA: TGTGCCTGGAGTGTTGACAGTCAAGAGACCCAGTACTTC.

The rearrangement uses TRBV6-6 and TRBJ1-2; 7 bases fit TRBD1. Germline lookup yields CDR1 MNHNY and CDR2 SVGAGI (reference sequence). After removal of 5 bases from V and 3 bases from J, the junction contained 0 bases not matched to a gene. The CDR3 totals 12 residues. This chain's CDR3 is CASSGTDYGYTF. CDR3 sequence (DNA): TGTGCCAGCAGTGGGACAGACTATGGCTACACCTTC.

The rearrangement joins TRBV30 to TRBJ1-2, with D maybe TRBD1 (6 bases). V shed 4 bases and J shed 2 bases, with 14 bases lying between them. The CDR3 is 14 residues long. Germline V gene data show CDR1 as GTSNPN and CDR2 as SVGIG (reference sequence). As DNA, the CDR3 is TGTGCCTGGATCGACAGGTCTACCAACTATGGCTACACCTTC. This translates into CAWIDRSTNYGYTF.

This clone was observed a few times. This chain joins TRBV29-1 and TRBJ2-1; possibly TRBD2 for D (5 bases). The CDR3 runs to 13 residues. CDR1 and CDR2 (germline): SQVTM, ANQGSEA. V lost 6 bases, J lost 5 bases, and 14 bases lay in between. The CDR3 here is CSVKPEGHNEQFF. The DNA of the CDR3 is TGCAGCGTGAAACCAGAGGGCCACAATGAGCAGTTCTTC.

The chain has TRBV29-1 and TRBJ1-1; D is undetermined. Per the germline V gene, CDR1 is SQVTM and CDR2 is ANQGSEA. V gave up 8 bases and J gave up 0 bases, with 10 bases separating them. This CDR3 has 12 residues. The CDR3 coding sequence is TGCAGCCCGTGGACGGTGAACACTGAAGCTTTCTTT. Residues: CSPWTVNTEAFF.

V usage is TRBV30 and J usage is TRBJ1-4; 7 nucleotides agree with TRBD1. The CDR3 covers 16 residues. Losses at the gene ends were 1 base for V and 0 bases for J; bases not matched to a gene: 5. In germline, CDR1 is GTSNPN, CDR2 SVGIG (reference sequence). CDR3 in amino acids: CAWSGDRVATNEKLFF. Written as DNA, the CDR3 is TGTGCCTGGAGTGGAGACAGGGTCGCAACTAATGAAAAACTGTTTTTT.

This clone came up a few times. The rearrangement links TRBV25-1 to TRBJ1-2, with 7 nucleotides matching TRBD1. The CDR3 is 9 residues long. The V gene's germline CDR1 is MGHDK and CDR2 SYGVNS. The CDR3 DNA follows: TGTGGGAGGGGGCACGGCTACACCTTC. It specifies CGRGHGYTF.

This clone counts as medium-sized (0.01 to 0.1%). The chain recombines TRBV4-1 with TRBJ1-1, with D unclear. Germline lookup yields CDR1 MGHRA and CDR2 YSYEKL. This CDR3 is built from 16 residues. Trimming took 1 base from V and 3 from J, leaving 15 bases between them. The CDR3 DNA sequence: TGCGCCAGCAGCCAAGTATATCCCGGTGAGGACACTGAAGCTTTCTTT. Translation gives CASSQVYPGEDTEAFF.

This clone was observed a few times. The chain has TRBV9 and TRBJ2-7, with TRBD1 matching over 7 bases. The J segment lost 0 bases and the V segment lost 0 bases, leaving 0 bases of the junction unmatched. Looked up from germline, CDR1 is SGDLS and CDR2 is YYNGEE. The CDR3 has 14 residues. The CDR3 DNA sequence: TGTGCCAGCAGCGTAGGGGACAGCTCCTACGAGCAGTACTTC. Amino acids: CASSVGDSSYEQYF.

The rearrangement uses TRBV29-1 and TRBJ2-5, with a weak D call TRBD1 (6 bases). The ends were cut back, 1 base at V and 4 bases at J, with 16 bases in the middle. This CDR3 is built from 15 residues. Germline CDR1 reads SQVTM; CDR2 reads ANQGSEA. The CDR3 DNA reads TGCAGCGTTGAAGTGCGGGCCAGGGGACGAGAGACCCAGTACTTC. Amino acids: CSVEVRARGRETQYF.

This rearrangement joins TRBV30 to TRBJ2-6; D gene uncertain. V was shortened by 8 bases and J by 0 bases, with 8 bases between the two germline ends. Germline-derived CDR1 and CDR2 are GTSNPN and SVGIG (reference sequence). The CDR3 covers 13 residues. The CDR3 DNA follows: TGTGCCCTGAGGAACTCTGGGGCCAACGTCCTGACTTTC. Its translation: CALRNSGANVLTF.

The CDR3 DNA reads TGTGCCAGCAGCCCCACCGGCAATCAGCCCCAGCATTTT. This encodes CASSPTGNQPQHF. The rearrangement links TRBV6-5 to TRBJ1-5, with D unresolved. V lost 6 bases and J lost 2, with 8 bases in between. The CDR3 has 13 residues. CDR1 is MNHEY, CDR2 SVGAGI, per germline.

The chain couples TRBV7-9 to TRBJ2-3; 8 nucleotides align to TRBD2. Per germline, CDR1 SEHNR and CDR2 FQNEAQ (reference sequence). The CDR3 contains 18 residues. Trimming cost V 5 bases and J 0 bases; bases outside gene matches: 13. For the CDR3, the DNA is TGTGCCAGCAGCCCTGCCCCCAAAGCGGGGGCTAGCACAGATACGCAGTATTTT. It encodes CASSPAPKAGASTDTQYF.

The table lists this clone with a few counts. The chain uses TRBV9 and TRBJ1-6; D is uncertain. Germline V CDR1 and CDR2: SGDLS, YYNGEE. Trimming took 0 bases from V and 4 from J, leaving 11 bases between them. The CDR3 is 16 amino acids. The CDR3 DNA follows: TGTGCCAGCAGCGTAGCGCAGGCCGGTTATAATTCACCCCTCCACTTT. This gives the protein CASSVAQAGYNSPLHF.

This clone was counted a few times. The rearrangement joins TRBV30 to TRBJ1-4; possible D gene TRBD1, 5 bases. CDR1 and CDR2 (germline): GTSNPN, SVGIG (reference sequence). V lost 4 bases and J lost 4, with 13 bases in between. The CDR3 loop spans 14 amino acids. The CDR3 sequence is CAWTFGASNEKLFF. In nucleotides, the CDR3 is TGTGCCTGGACGTTCGGGGCTAGTAATGAAAAACTGTTTTTT.

This clone was detected a few times. The rearrangement joins TRBV7-2 to TRBJ1-2; D gene ambiguous. Germline V gives CDR1 SGHTA, CDR2 FQGNSA. Between the trimmed V and J ends, which lost 3 bases and 6 bases, there was a span of 14 bases. This CDR3 is 14 amino acids long. CDR3 residues: CASSFPGYEDGYTF. The CDR3 nucleotides read TGTGCCAGCAGCTTCCCCGGATACGAGGATGGCTACACCTTC. The complete variable domain, with remaining parts taken from reference TRBV7-2 and TRBJ1-2, reads GAGVSQSPSNKVTEKGKDVELRCDPISGHTALYWYRQSLGQGLEFLIYFQGNSAPDKSGLPSDRFSAERTGGSVSTLTIQRTQQEDSAVYLCASSFPGYEDGYTFGSGTRLTVV.

This clone was seen only a few times. This sequence joins TRBV7-2 and TRBJ2-7; D is perhaps TRBD1 (6 bases). Germline V gives CDR1 SGHTA, CDR2 FQGNSA. The CDR3 is 12 residues long. Between the trimmed V and J ends, which lost 5 bases and 3 bases, there was a span of 8 bases. CDR3 coding DNA: TGTGCCAGCAGCGGGGACATCTACGAGCAGTACTTC. It codes for CASSGDIYEQYF.

This clone occurred once. The chain uses TRBV5-1 and TRBJ2-7, with 10 bases that match TRBD2. The CDR3 runs to 17 residues. The ends lost 0 bases at V and 0 bases at J; junction bases unmatched: 6. Germline V lookup: CDR1 SGHRS, CDR2 YFSETQ. In DNA, the CDR3 is TGCGCCAGCAGCTTGGGACCTAGCGGGGGCCGCTCCTACGAGCAGTACTTC. It encodes CASSLGPSGGRSYEQYF.

This clone was seen a handful of times. The chain's CDR3 is CAWSNRLNPYEQYF. The CDR3 DNA follows: TGTGCCTGGAGTAACAGGCTGAACCCCTACGAGCAGTACTTC. This chain uses TRBV30 with TRBJ2-7; possibly TRBD1 for D (5 bases). V lost 2 bases and J lost 2, with 13 bases in between. This CDR3 has 14 residues. Germline V gene data show CDR1 as GTSNPN and CDR2 as SVGIG (reference sequence).

This clone was observed a handful of times. In DNA, the CDR3 is TGTGCCACCGGGGGGGATACGCAGTATTTT. As protein: CATGGDTQYF. The chain uses TRBV25-1 and TRBJ2-3; 7 nucleotides match TRBD2. The CDR3 has 10 amino acids. Germline loops: CDR1 MGHDK, CDR2 SYGVNS. J lost 6 bases, V lost 10 bases, and 1 base had no gene match. Full variable domain (rest looked up from reference TRBV25-1 and TRBJ2-3): EADIYQTPRYLVIGTGKKITLECSQTMGHDKMYWYQQDPGMELHLIHYSYGVNSTEKGDLSSESTVSRIRTEHFPLTLESARPSHTSQYLCATGGDTQYFGPGTRLTVL.

The V and J genes are TRBV27 and TRBJ2-5, with 9 bases aligning to TRBD2. The CDR3 totals 15 residues. From germline, CDR1 is MNHEY and CDR2 SMNVEV (reference sequence). V was pared by 4 bases and J by 5 bases, with 8 bases of the junction left unmatched. CDR3 DNA: TGTGCCAGCAGTTACGCGGGGGGGCCTGGGGAGACCCAGTACTTC. It codes for CASSYAGGPGETQYF.

V is TRBV30 and J is TRBJ2-7; no clear D gene. The CDR3 runs to 12 residues. The V and J ends lost 4 bases and 5 bases respectively, with 12 bases between them. The germline V gene encodes CDR1 GTSNPN and CDR2 SVGIG (reference sequence). Here the CDR3 DNA reads TGTGCCTGGAAAGCTCAAGGCGACGAGCAGTACTTC. Translated, it gives CAWKAQGDEQYF.